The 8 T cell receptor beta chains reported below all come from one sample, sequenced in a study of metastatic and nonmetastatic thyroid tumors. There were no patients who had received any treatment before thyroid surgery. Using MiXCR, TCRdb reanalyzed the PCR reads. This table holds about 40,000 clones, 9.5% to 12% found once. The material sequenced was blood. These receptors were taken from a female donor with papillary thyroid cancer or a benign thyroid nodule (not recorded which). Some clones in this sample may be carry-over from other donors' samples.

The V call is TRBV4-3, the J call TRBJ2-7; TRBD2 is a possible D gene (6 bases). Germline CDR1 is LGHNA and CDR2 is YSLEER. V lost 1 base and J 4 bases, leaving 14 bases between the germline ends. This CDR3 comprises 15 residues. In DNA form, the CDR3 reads TGCGCCAGCAGCCAAGTGGGTGGTGGGGGGTACGAGCAGTACTTC. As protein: CASSQVGGGGYEQYF.

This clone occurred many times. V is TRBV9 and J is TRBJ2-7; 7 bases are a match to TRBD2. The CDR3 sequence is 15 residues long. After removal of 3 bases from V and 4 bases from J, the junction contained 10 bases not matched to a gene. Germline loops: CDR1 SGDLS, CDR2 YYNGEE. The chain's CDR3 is CASSEDRLADYEQYF. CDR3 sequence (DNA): TGTGCCAGCAGCGAGGACCGGCTAGCGGATTACGAGCAGTACTTC.

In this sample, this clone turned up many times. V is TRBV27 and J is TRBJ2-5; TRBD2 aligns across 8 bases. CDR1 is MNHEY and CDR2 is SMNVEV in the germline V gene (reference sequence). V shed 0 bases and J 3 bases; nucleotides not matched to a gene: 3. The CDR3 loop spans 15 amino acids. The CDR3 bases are TGTGCCAGCAGTTTATCGGCGGGAGGAGAAGAGACCCAGTACTTC. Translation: CASSLSAGGEETQYF.

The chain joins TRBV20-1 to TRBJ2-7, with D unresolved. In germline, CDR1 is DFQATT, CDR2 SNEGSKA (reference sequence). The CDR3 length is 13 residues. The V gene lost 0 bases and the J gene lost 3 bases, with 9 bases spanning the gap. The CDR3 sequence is CSARDPYVYEQYF. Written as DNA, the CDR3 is TGCAGTGCTAGAGATCCTTATGTCTACGAGCAGTACTTC.

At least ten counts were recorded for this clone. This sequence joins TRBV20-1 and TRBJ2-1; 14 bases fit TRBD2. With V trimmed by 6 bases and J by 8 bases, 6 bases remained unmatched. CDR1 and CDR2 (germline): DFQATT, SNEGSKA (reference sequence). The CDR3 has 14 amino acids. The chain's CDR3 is CSATGTSGSYEQFF. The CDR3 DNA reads TGCAGTGCAACCGGGACTAGCGGGAGCTATGAGCAGTTCTTC.

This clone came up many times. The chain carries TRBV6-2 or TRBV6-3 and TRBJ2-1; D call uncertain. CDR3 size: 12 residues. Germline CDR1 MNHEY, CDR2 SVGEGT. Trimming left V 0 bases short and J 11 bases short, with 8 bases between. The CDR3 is CASSYSIWQQFF. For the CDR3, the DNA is TGTGCCAGCAGTTACTCGATATGGCAGCAGTTCTTC.

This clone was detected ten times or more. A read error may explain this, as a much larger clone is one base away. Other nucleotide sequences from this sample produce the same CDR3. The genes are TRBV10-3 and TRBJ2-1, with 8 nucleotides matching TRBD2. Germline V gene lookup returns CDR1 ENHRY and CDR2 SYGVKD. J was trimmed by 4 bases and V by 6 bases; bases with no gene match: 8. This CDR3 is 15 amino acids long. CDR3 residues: CAISELAATYNEQFF. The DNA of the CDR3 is TGTGCCATCAGCGAACTAGCGGCCACTTACAATGAGCAGTTCTTC.

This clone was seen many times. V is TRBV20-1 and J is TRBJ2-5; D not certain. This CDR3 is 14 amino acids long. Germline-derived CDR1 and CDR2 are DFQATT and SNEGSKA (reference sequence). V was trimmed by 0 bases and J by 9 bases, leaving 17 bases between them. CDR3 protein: CSARDGTTRWAQYF. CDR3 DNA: TGCAGTGCTAGAGATGGCACTACCAGATGGGCCCAGTACTTC.